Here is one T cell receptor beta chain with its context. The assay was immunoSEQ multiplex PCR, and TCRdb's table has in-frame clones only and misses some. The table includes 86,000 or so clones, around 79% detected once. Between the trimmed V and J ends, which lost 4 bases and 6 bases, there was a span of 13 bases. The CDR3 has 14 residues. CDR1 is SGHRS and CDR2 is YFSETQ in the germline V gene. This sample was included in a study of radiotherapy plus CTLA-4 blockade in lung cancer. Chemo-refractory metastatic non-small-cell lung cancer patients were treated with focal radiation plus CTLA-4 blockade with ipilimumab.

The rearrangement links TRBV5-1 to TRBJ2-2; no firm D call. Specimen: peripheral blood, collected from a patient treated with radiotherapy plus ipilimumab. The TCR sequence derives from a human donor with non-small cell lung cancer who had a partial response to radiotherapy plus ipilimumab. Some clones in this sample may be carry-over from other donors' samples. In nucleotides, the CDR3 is TGCGCCAGCAGCCCCGATCCACCGGCCGGGGAGCTGTTTTTT. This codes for CASSPDPPAGELFF. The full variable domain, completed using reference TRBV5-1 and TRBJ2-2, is KAGVTQTPRYLIKTRGQQVTLSCSPISGHRSVSWYQQTPGQGLQFLFEYFSETQRNKGNFPGRFSGRQFSNSRSEMNVSTLELGDSALYLCASSPDPPAGELFFGEGSRLTVL.